This T cell receptor beta chain was identified in a study of PD-L1 blockade in urothelial cancer. About the research overall: About 85% of the 29 patients were men whose urothelial cancer was bladder-origin. Investigators checked blood 3 weeks (second dose) and 6 weeks after treatment start.

TCRdb keeps only in-frame clones here, not all; method: immunoSEQ multiplex PCR. The table has 50,000 or so clones, roughly 84% seen once. Indicated time point: pretreatment peripheral blood. Germline V lookup: CDR1 SNHLY, CDR2 FYNNEI. This CDR3 spans 13 amino acids. Notes on this clone: At one end the junction does not follow the germline gene, possibly because of a read error.

The rearrangement uses TRBV2 and TRBJ2-1; maybe TRBD1 (5 bases). The source is a man aged 55 to 70 with urothelial cancer. Sequenced material: PBMCs, taken around atezolizumab (anti-PD-L1) treatment. CDR3 coding DNA: TGTGCCAGCAGTGAAGCCCCCAGGGATGGGATGGTCTTC. This encodes CASSEAPRDGMVF.